The sequence of this T cell receptor beta chain was determined in a study of T-cell reconstitution after alpha-beta-depleted transplantation in children. The study's findings and limits: The origin of alpha-beta T cells about two months after transplant was reportedly several hundred expanded graft clones. There were some patients whose high TCRbeta diversity at day 60 came from surviving recipient T cells and thymic progenitors. Most T-cell counts and diversity one year after the transplant came from T cells that were newly produced.

Molecular barcoding with unique molecular identifiers was used for the TCRbeta library. TCRdb analysed the PCR reads with MiXCR anew, one entry per CDR3 protein. The sample has roughly 240,000 distinct CDR3 sequences, 8.2% seen once; the top ten hold about 6.4%. The sample holds many counts of this clonotype. Its antigen is not known. The CDR3 runs to 13 residues. Trimming took 4 bases from V and 2 from J, leaving 11 bases between them. The germline V gene encodes CDR1 SQVTM and CDR2 ANQGSEA. Specimen: PBMCs, mostly from graft donor cells, collected 180 days after TCRalphabeta/CD19-depleted stem cell transplant. The genes are TRBV29-1 and TRBJ1-1; a possible D gene is TRBD1 (6 bases). The clonotype was recovered from a male patient aged 10-17 years who had a stem cell transplant for acute lymphoblastic leukemia, so the T cells may come from the graft donor. This chain's CDR3 is CSVVLQGNTEAFF. Written as DNA, the CDR3 is TGCAGCGTTGTTCTACAGGGAAACACTGAAGCTTTCTTT.